The rows below give T cell receptor beta chains drawn from one sample of a study of type 1 and type 2 diabetes patients. From the multiplex PCR reads, TCRdb called clonotypes with MiXCR, one entry per CDR3 protein. The table has 250,000 or so distinct CDR3 sequences, 47% seen once; the top ten hold approximately 13%. The sample consisted of peripheral blood mononuclear cells (PBMCs). Receptors originate from a man aged 18-30 years with type 2 diabetes. The CDR3 runs from the conserved cysteine through the conserved F or W. D genes are given only for firm matches. Expanded clones are given a class, and other clones once, few, many or no size at all.

NA	NA	TRBV6-1	TRBJ2-1	TGTGCCAGCCGCGCCATGTGGGGACACAATGAGCAGTTCTTC	CASRAMWGHNEQFF
NA	NA	TRBV10-3	TRBJ2-6	TGTGCCAGCTCAACCGGGGTGTCTGGGGCCAACGTCCTGACTTTC	CASSTGVSGANVLTF
NA	NA	TRBV7-9	TRBJ1-5	TGTGCCAGCAGCTTAGGTCCCCAGGCGCATCCCCAGCATTTT	CASSLGPQAHPQHF
NA	NA	TRBV9	TRBJ1-6	TGTGCCAGCAGCCCGCTCGACAGGCCGAATTCACCCCTCCACTTT	CASSPLDRPNSPLHF
NA	NA	TRBV6-6	TRBJ2-7	TGTGCCAGCAACCCTGGCTCGGTAAACTCCTACGAGCAGTACTTC	CASNPGSVNSYEQYF
NA	TRBD2	TRBV2	TRBJ2-3	TGTGCCAGCAGTGGTCTTGGTAGCGGGAGGGTTGATACGCAGTATTTT	CASSGLGSGRVDTQYF
NA	NA	TRBV7-9	TRBJ2-5	TGTGCCAGCAGCTTAGCCCCGGACAGTTTGCTTCCCCATCTGGGTCAAGAGACCCAGTACTTC	CASSLAPDSLLPHLGQETQYF
NA	NA	TRBV7-2	TRBJ2-1	TGTGCCAGCAGCTTAGCGAATCAACAGGAGCAGTTCTTC	CASSLANQQEQFF
few	NA	TRBV2	TRBJ1-1	TGTGCCAGCAGCGCCCGCGCCTGGAACACTGAAGCTTTCTTT	CASSARAWNTEAFF
few	NA	TRBV27	TRBJ2-1	TGTGCCAGCAGTTTAATCGGGAATGAGCAGTTCTTC	CASSLIGNEQFF
NA	NA	TRBV7-9	TRBJ2-7	TGTGCCAGCACGGATCGGACGGGTGCCTACGAGCAGTACTTC	CASTDRTGAYEQYF
NA	NA	TRBV25-1	TRBJ2-7	TGTGCCAGCAGTGGACCCGGGCTTTCTTACGAGCAGTACTTC	CASSGPGLSYEQYF
NA	NA	TRBV30	TRBJ1-1	TGTGCCTGGAGTCCACTGCCCTACACTGAAGCTCTCTTT	CAWSPLPYTEALF
NA	TRBD1	TRBV28	TRBJ2-7	TGTGCCAGCGAGACTACAGGGGACGTGTACGAGCAGTACTTC	CASETTGDVYEQYF
few	NA	TRBV24-1	TRBJ2-1	TGTGCCACCAGTGAACCCGGGTCCTACAATGAGCAGTTCTTC	CATSEPGSYNEQFF
few	TRBD1	TRBV7-2	TRBJ2-1	TGTGCCAGCAGCTTAGATATGGGACAGGGTAATGAGCAGTTCTTC	CASSLDMGQGNEQFF
NA	NA	TRBV7-2	TRBJ1-1	TGTGTCAGCAGCTTAGTGCTAGGGTCAACTGAAGCTTTCTTT	CVSSLVLGSTEAFF
NA	NA	TRBV4-2	TRBJ2-2	TGTGCCAGCAGCCAAACACACGGGGAGCTGTTTTTT	CASSQTHGELFF
few	NA	TRBV15	TRBJ1-6	TGTGCCACCAGCAGAGGACGAAACTATAATTCACCCCTCCACTTT	CATSRGRNYNSPLHF
NA	NA	TRBV20-1	TRBJ2-3	TGCAGTGTTCTAGAAACGCCGATCGGACAACTCACAGATACGCAGTATTTT	CSVLETPIGQLTDTQYF
NA	NA	TRBV6-1	TRBJ1-1	TGTGCCAGCAGTTATCGAATGGGAGGCGACACTGAAGCTTTCTTT	CASSYRMGGDTEAFF
NA	NA	TRBV4-1	TRBJ1-5	TGCGCCAGCAGCCAAGGGGGATTCAGCAATCAGCCCCAGCATTTT	CASSQGGFSNQPQHF
NA	TRBD1	TRBV3-1	TRBJ2-7	TGTGCCAGCAGCCCGGGGACAGGGAAGGCCGAGCAGTACTTC	CASSPGTGKAEQYF
NA	NA	TRBV12-5	TRBJ1-5	TGTGCTAGTGGATCGGACAGTAATCAGCCCCAGCATTTT	CASGSDSNQPQHF
many	NA	TRBV7-8	TRBJ2-5	TGTGCCAGCAGCACTGGCTTGGCTGGGGAGACCCAGTACTTC	CASSTGLAGETQYF
NA	NA	TRBV10-3	TRBJ2-5	TGTGCCATCAGGGGCGGGGACGGACAAGAGACCCAGTACTTC	CAIRGGDGQETQYF
NA	NA	TRBV30	TRBJ2-7	TGTGCCTGGAGGGCAGGGGCTTCCTACGAGCAGTACTTC	CAWRAGASYEQYF
few	NA	TRBV24-1	TRBJ2-7	TGTGCCACCAGTGATGCCTCCGGACAGCTGTACGAGCAGTACTTC	CATSDASGQLYEQYF
few	NA	TRBV30	TRBJ2-3	TGTGCCTGGAGTGTTCTGACACACACAGATACGCAGTATTTT	CAWSVLTHTDTQYF
NA	TRBD1	TRBV7-8	TRBJ1-1	TGTGCCAGCAGCTTGGACTACGACAGGGTAATCTTT	CASSLDYDRVIF
few	NA	TRBV29-1	TRBJ2-7	TGCAGCGTTCCCGGGACTCTACCCTACGAGCAGTACTTC	CSVPGTLPYEQYF
few	NA	TRBV19	TRBJ1-1	TGTGCCAGTATCGGACGGGGACCCGAAGCTTTCTTT	CASIGRGPEAFF
NA	TRBD1	TRBV7-9	TRBJ2-7	TGTGCCAGCAGCTCCTCGGGACAGGGATACGAGCAGTACTTC	CASSSSGQGYEQYF
many	NA	TRBV25-1	TRBJ2-6	TGTGCCAGCAGTGAACGAAGGGGATGTGTGCCTGGGGCCAACGTCCTGACTTTC	CASSERRGCVPGANVLTF
NA	TRBD1	TRBV7-3	TRBJ2-1	TGTGCCAGCAGCCTTCGGGGGGACAGGGTCAATGAGCAGTTCTTC	CASSLRGDRVNEQFF
NA	TRBD1	TRBV6-1	TRBJ1-1	TGTGCCAGCAGGGTTTCGGGACAGTTGTCTGAAGCTTTCTTT	CASRVSGQLSEAFF
NA	NA	TRBV7-8	TRBJ1-1	TGTGCCAGCAGCTTAGAGTGGGCGAACACTGAAGCTTTCTTT	CASSLEWANTEAFF
NA	NA	TRBV29-1	TRBJ2-1	TGCAGCGTCGAGGACCGGGGTTTAGGTGGCAATGAGCAGTTCTTC	CSVEDRGLGGNEQFF
NA	TRBD1	TRBV2	TRBJ2-7	TGTGCCAGCAGTGAAGCATCCGGGACAGGGTACAATAACGAGCAGTACTTC	CASSEASGTGYNNEQYF
NA	TRBD1	TRBV10-1	TRBJ1-3	TGCGCCAGAGGTGGGACAGGGGAGGATTTGAGCTCTGGAAACACCATATATTTT	CARGGTGEDLSSGNTIYF
NA	NA	TRBV19	TRBJ1-3	TGTGCCAGTAGTATAAAGCCTGGAAACACCATATATTTT	CASSIKPGNTIYF
NA	TRBD2	TRBV2	TRBJ2-3	TGTGCCAGCAGTGAAGCGCGGGCGTCGGGAGGTGGAGATACGCAGTATTTT	CASSEARASGGGDTQYF
NA	NA	TRBV7-2	TRBJ2-3	TGTGCCGGCCGGGACACTAACACAGATACGCAGTATTTT	CAGRDTNTDTQYF
NA	TRBD1	TRBV25-1	TRBJ1-6	TGTGCCAGCAGCCTTCGGACAGGGGGAAATTCACCCCTCCACTTT	CASSLRTGGNSPLHF
NA	TRBD1	TRBV19	TRBJ1-1	TGTGCCAGTGGCACGACAGGGGGGCGCGAAGCTTTCTTT	CASGTTGGREAFF
once	TRBD1	TRBV7-2	TRBJ1-1	TGTGCCAGCAGCCGAGACAGGGTAGACGGTGAAGCTTTCTTT	CASSRDRVDGEAFF
NA	NA	TRBV19	TRBJ1-2	TGTGCCAGCAGTGAAGATGAAAGCTATGGCTACACCTTC	CASSEDESYGYTF
NA	TRBD2	TRBV2	TRBJ2-1	TGTGCCAGTAGGACGGGACTAGCCGGAGCTGAGCAGTTCTTC	CASRTGLAGAEQFF